This entry describes one T cell receptor beta chain. The target antigen is unknown. Division of CD4+ cells produced a CD45RA+ naive subset and a CD45RA-negative memory subset. Per the original methods: There were no quality scores in the junction-only immunoSEQ sequences, so filtering differed. Sequenced by immunoSEQ multiplex PCR; TCRdb stores in-frame clones only, minus some. Clone size and V and J calls were adopted from that table, with D and trimming inferred from the DNA. The sample includes approximately 340,000 clones, approximately 74% seen only once; the top ten take under 13%. Germline assignment: CDR1 LNHNV and CDR2 YYDKDF (reference sequence). V dropped 3 bases and J dropped 6; count of bases not matched to a gene: 6. The CDR3 extends over 15 amino acids. The data belong to a study of shared clonotypes between healthy human individuals. For the study at large: The cohort had a couple of women and three men, ages 18 to 49. Study-level results: Non-shared clonotypes showed lower generation probabilities than clonotypes common to all four donors.

This rearrangement joins TRBV15 to TRBJ2-7, with 12 positions matching TRBD2. The specimen sequenced was memory CD4+ T cells sorted from blood. The subset is: CD45RA-negative fraction. This sequence originates from a man aged 25-45 years in good health. CDR3 amino acids: CATSRRLAGVFEQYF. CDR3 coding DNA: TGTGCCACCAGCAGGAGACTAGCGGGAGTCTTCGAGCAGTACTTC.